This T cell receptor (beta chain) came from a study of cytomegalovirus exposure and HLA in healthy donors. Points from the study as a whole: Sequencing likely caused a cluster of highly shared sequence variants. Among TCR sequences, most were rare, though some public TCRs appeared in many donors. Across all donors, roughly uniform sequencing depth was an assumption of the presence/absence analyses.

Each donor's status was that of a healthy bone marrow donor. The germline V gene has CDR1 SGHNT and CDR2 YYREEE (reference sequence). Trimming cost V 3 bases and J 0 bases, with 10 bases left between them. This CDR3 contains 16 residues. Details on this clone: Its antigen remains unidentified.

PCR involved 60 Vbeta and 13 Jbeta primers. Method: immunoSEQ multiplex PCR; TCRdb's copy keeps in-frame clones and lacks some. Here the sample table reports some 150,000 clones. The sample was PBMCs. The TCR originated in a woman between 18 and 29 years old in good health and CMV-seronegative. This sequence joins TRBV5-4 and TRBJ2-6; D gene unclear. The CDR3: CASSSTESSGANVLTF. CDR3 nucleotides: TGTGCCAGCAGCTCAACTGAGAGCTCTGGGGCCAACGTCCTGACTTTC.